This T cell receptor (beta chain) comes out of a study of Graves' ophthalmopathy and Graves' hyperthyroidism. RNA transcripts served as template for amplifying TCR beta CDR3 sequences. In the first round, RT-PCR was carried out with HTBI primers, and a multiplex PCR formed the second round. TCRdb re-analysed the multiplex PCR reads in MiXCR, keeping a single row per CDR3 protein. Seen here are approximately 160,000 distinct CDR3 sequences, roughly 36% observed once, and the top ten hold 8% to 9.5%. Study-wide points: Sensitivity reached approximately 89% and specificity about 81% for a 13-signature model separating ophthalmopathy from stable hyperthyroidism. Blood samples also showed most expanded thyroid clonotypes exceeding 0.001 frequency.

V gave up 2 bases and J gave up 4 bases, with 8 bases separating them. The CDR3 covers 13 residues. A word on this clonotype: The antigen is unknown.

The receptor was derived from a man under 40 with Graves' ophthalmopathy. The rearrangement uses TRBV12-3 or TRBV12-4 and TRBJ1-1; D call uncertain. The sequencing sample was made of peripheral blood. Here the CDR3 reads CASSLLGVTEAFF. The DNA for the CDR3 is TGTGCCAGCAGTTTACTGGGAGTCACTGAAGCTTTCTTT.